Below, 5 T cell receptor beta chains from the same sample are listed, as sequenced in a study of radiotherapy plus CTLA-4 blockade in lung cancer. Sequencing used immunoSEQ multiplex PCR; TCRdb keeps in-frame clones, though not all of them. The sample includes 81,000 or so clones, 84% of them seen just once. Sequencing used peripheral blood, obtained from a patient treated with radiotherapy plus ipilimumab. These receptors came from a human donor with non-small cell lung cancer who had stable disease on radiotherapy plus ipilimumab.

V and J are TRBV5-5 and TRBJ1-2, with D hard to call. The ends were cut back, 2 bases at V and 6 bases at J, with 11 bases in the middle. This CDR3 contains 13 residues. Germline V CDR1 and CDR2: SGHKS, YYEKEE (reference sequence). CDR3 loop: CASSFDGWDGYTF. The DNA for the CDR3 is TGTGCCAGCAGCTTTGACGGGTGGGATGGCTACACCTTC.

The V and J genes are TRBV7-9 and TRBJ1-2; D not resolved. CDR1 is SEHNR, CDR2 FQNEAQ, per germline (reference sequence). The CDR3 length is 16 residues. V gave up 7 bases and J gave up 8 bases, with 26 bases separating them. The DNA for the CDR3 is TGTGCCAGCACCCCCCAGGCTCTGTTCTCCCGAGAAGGCTACACCTTC. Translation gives CASTPQALFSREGYTF.

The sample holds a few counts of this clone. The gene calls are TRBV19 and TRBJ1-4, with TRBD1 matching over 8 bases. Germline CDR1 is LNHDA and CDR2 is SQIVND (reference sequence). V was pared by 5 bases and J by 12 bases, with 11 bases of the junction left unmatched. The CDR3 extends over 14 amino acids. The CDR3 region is CASSQDRGSEQLFF. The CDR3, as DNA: TGTGCCAGTAGTCAAGACAGGGGATCGGAGCAACTGTTTTTT. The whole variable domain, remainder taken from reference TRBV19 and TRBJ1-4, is DGGITQSPKYLFRKEGQNVTLSCEQNLNHDAMYWYRQDPGQGLRLIYYSQIVNDFQKGDIAEGYSVSREKKESFPLTVTSAQKNPTAFYLCASSQDRGSEQLFFGSGTQLSVL.

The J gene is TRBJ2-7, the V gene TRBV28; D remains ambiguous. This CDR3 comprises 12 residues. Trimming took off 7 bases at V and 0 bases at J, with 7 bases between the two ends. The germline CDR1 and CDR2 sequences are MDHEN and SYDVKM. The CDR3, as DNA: TGTGCCAGCACCGTTACCTCCTACGAGCAGTACTTC. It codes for CASTVTSYEQYF.

CDR3 residues: CASSEGQINEQFF. CDR3 in DNA: TGTGCCAGCAGTGAGGGACAGATCAATGAGCAGTTCTTC. The chain links TRBV2 to TRBJ2-1; 7 bases are shared with TRBD1. Trimming at V came to 3 bases and at J to 6 bases, leaving 2 bases not matched to a gene. The CDR3 has 13 residues. Germline-derived CDR1 and CDR2 are SNHLY and FYNNEI.